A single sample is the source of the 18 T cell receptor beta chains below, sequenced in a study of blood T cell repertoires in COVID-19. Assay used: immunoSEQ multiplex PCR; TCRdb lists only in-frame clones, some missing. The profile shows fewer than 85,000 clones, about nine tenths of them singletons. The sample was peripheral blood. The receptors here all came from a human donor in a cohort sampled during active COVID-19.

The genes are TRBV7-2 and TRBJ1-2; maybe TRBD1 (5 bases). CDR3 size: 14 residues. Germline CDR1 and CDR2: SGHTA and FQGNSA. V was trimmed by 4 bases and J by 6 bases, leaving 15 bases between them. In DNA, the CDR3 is TGTGCCAGCAGCTCCAGGCAGGGTGTCGATGGCTACACCTTC. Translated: CASSSRQGVDGYTF. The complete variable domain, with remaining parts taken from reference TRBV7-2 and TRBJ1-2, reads GAGVSQSPSNKVTEKGKDVELRCDPISGHTALYWYRQSLGQGLEFLIYFQGNSAPDKSGLPSDRFSAERTGGSVSTLTIQRTQQEDSAVYLCASSSRQGVDGYTFGSGTRLTVV.

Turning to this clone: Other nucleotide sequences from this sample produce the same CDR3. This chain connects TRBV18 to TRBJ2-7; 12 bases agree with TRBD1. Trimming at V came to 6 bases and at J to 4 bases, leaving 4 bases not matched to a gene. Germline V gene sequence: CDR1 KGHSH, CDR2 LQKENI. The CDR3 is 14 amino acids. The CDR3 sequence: CASSPGQGAYEQYF. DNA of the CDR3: TGTGCCAGCTCTCCGGGACAGGGGGCGTACGAGCAGTACTTC.

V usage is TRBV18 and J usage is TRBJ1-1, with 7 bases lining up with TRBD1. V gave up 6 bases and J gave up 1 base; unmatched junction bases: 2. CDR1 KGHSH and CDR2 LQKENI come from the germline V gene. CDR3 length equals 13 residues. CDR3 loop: CASSGQKNTEAFF. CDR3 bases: TGTGCCAGCTCGGGACAGAAGAACACTGAAGCTTTCTTT.

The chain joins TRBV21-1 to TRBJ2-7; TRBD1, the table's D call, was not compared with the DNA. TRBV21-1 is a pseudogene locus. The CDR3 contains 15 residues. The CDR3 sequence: CASSSPGTGGLEQYF. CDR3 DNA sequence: TGTGCCAGCAGCTCACCCGGGACAGGGGGCCTCGAGCAGTACTTC.

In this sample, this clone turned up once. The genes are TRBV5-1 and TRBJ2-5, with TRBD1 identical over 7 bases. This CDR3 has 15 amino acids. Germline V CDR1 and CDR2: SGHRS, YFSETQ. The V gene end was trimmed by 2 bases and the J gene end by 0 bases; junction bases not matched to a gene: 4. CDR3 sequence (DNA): TGCGCCAGCAGCTTAAGAGGGGGCTACCAAGAGACCCAGTACTTC. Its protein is CASSLRGGYQETQYF.

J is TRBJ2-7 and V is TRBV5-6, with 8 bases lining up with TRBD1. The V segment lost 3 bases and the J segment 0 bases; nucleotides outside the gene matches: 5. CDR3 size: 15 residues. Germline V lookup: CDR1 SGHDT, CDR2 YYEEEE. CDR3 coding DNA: TGTGCCAGCAGCTACATGACAGGGGTCTCCTACGAGCAGTACTTC. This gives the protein CASSYMTGVSYEQYF.

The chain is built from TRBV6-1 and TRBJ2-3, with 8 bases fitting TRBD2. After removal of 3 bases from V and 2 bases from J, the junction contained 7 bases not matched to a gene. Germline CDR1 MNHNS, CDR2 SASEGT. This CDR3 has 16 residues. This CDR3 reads CASSEDPGGPTDTQYF. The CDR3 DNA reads TGTGCCAGCAGTGAGGATCCGGGGGGGCCCACAGATACGCAGTATTTT.

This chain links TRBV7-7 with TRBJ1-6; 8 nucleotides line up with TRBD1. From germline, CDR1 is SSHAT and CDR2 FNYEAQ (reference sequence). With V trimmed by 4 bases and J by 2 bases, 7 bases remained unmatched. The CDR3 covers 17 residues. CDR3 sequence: CASSSGQGQPYNSPLHF. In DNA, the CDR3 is TGTGCCAGCAGCTCCGGACAGGGTCAACCCTATAATTCACCCCTCCACTTT.

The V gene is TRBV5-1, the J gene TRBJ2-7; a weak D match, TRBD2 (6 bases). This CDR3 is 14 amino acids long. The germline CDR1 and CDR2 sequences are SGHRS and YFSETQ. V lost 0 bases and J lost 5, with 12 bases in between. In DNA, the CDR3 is TGCGCCAGCAGCTTGGGCGGAGGGAGAAACGAGCAGTACTTC. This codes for CASSLGGGRNEQYF.

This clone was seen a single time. The chain's CDR3 is CASSTGQSYGYTF. The DNA of the CDR3 is TGTGCCAGCAGTACTGGACAGTCCTATGGCTACACCTTC. V gene TRBV28 combines with J gene TRBJ1-2, with D possibly TRBD1 on 6 matching bases. Germline assignment: CDR1 MDHEN and CDR2 SYDVKM. This CDR3 contains 13 residues. Between the trimmed V and J ends, which lost 5 bases and 4 bases, there was a span of 11 bases.

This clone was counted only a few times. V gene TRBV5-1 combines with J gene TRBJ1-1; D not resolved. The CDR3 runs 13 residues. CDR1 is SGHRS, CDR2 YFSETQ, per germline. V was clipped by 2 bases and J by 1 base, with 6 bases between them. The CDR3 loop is CASSFSGNTEAFF. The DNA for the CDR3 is TGCGCCAGCAGCTTTTCCGGGAACACTGAAGCTTTCTTT.

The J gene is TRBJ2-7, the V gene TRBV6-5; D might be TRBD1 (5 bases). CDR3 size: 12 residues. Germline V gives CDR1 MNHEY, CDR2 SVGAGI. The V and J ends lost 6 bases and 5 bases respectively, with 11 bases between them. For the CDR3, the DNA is TGTGCCAGCAGCCTACAGGTCGACGAGCAGTACTTC. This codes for CASSLQVDEQYF.

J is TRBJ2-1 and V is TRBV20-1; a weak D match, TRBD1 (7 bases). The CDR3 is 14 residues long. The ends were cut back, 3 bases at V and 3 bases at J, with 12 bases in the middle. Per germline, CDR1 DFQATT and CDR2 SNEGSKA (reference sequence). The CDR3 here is CSASQGEDYNEQFF. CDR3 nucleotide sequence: TGCAGTGCTAGTCAGGGGGAGGACTACAATGAGCAGTTCTTC.

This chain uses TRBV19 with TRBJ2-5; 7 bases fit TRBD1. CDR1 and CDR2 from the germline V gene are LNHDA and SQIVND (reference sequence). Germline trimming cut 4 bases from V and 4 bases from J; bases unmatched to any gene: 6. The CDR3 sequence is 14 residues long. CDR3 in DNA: TGTGCCAGTAGTAGAACAGGGGCAACAGAGACCCAGTACTTC. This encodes CASSRTGATETQYF.

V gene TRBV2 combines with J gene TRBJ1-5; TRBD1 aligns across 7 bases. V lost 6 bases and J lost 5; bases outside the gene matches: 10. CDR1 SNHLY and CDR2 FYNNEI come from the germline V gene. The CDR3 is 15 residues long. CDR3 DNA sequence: TGTGCCAGCAGCCGACAGGGAACGGGGGATCAGCCCCAGCATTTT. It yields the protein CASSRQGTGDQPQHF.

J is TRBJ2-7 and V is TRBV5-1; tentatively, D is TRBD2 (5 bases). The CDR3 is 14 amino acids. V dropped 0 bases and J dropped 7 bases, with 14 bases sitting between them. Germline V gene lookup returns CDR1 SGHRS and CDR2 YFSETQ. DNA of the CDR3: TGCGCCAGCAGCTTGGCCAGCGGATTGGGGGAGCAGTACTTC. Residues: CASSLASGLGEQYF.

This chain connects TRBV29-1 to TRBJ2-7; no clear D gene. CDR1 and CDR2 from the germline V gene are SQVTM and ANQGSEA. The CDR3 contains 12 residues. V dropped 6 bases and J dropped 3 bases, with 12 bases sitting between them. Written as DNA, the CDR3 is TGCAGCGTCGCGGAGTTAAGCTACGAGCAGTACTTC. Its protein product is CSVAELSYEQYF.

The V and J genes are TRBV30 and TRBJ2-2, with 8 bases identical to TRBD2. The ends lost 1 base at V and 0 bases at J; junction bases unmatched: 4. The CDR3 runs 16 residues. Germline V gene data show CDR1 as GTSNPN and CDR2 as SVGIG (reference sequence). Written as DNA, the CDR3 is TGTGCCTGGAGTGGCCGAGCGGGAGCGAACACCGGGGAGCTGTTTTTT. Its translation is CAWSGRAGANTGELFF.